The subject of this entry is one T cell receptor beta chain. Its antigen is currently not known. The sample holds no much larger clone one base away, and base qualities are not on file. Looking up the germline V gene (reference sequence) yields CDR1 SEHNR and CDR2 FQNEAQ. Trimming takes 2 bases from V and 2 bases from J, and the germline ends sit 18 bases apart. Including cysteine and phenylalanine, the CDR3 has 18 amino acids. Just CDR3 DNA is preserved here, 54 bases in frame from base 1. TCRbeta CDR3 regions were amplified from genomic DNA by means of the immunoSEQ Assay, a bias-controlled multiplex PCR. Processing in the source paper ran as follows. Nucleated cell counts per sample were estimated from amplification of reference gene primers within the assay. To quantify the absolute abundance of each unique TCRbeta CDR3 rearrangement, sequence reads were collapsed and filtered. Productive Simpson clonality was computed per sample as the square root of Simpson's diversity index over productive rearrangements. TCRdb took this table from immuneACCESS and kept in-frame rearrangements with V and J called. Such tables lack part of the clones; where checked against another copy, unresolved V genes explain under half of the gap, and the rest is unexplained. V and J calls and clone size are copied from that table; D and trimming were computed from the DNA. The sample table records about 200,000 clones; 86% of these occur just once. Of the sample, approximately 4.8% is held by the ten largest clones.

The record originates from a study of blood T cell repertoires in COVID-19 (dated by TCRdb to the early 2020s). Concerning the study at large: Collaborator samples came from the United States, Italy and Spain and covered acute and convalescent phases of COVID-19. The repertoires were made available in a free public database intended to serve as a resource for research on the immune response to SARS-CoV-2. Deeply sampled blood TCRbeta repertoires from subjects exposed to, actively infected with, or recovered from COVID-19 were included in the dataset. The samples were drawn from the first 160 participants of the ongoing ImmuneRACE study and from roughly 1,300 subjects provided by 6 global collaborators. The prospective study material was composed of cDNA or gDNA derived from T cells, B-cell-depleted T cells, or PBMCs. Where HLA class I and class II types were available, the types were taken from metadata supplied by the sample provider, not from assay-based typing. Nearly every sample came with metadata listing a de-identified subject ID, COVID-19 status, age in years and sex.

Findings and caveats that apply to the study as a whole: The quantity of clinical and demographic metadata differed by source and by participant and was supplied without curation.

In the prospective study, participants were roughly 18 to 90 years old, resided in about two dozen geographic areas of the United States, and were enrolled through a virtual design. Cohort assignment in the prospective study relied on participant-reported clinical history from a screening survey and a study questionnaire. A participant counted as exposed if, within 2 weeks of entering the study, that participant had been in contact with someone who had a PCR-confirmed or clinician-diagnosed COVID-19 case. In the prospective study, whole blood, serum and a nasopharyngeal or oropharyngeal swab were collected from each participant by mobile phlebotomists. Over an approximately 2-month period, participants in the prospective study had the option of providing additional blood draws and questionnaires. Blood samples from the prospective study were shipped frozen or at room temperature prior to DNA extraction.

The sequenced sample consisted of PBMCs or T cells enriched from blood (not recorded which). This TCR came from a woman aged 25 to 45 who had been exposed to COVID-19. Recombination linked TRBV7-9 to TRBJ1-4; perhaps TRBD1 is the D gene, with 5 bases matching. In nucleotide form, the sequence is TGTGCCAGCAGCTTAATTTTCTGGGAGGGGTCGACTAATGAAAAACTGTTTTTT. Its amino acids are CASSLIFWEGSTNEKLFF.